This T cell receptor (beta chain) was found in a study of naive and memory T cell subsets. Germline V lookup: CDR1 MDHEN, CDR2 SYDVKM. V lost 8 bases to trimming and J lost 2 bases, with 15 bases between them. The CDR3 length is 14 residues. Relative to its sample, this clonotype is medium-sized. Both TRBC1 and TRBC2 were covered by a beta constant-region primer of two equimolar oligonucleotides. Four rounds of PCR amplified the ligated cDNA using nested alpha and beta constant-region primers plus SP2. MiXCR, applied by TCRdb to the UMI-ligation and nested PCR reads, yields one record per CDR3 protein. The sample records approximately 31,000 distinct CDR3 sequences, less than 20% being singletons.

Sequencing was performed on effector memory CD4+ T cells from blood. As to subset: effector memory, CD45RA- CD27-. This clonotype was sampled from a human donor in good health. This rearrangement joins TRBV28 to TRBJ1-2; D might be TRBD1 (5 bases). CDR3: CASRPSGRNYGYTF. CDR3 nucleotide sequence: TGTGCCAGCCGTCCCTCGGGACGGAACTATGGCTACACCTTC.